The source of this T cell receptor (beta chain) is a study of blood T cell repertoires in COVID-19. Study background: Sites across the United States, Italy and Spain contributed samples from acute and convalescent COVID-19. PBMCs, B-cell-depleted T cells, or T cells were the source of the cDNA or gDNA that made up the material.

Per the original methods: By means of reference gene primer amplification, nucleated cell counts were estimated. TCRdb's copy holds only in-frame clones and misses some; the assay was immunoSEQ multiplex PCR. Clone size and V and J calls were adopted from that table, with D and trimming inferred from the DNA. The sample gives roughly 200,000 clones, about nine tenths of which show up once; more than 5.5% is in the top ten. This clone was counted a few times. Other nucleotide sequences in the sample specify the same CDR3. The specimen was peripheral blood. The receptor comes from a man older than 75 with acute or convalescent COVID-19.

In DNA form, the CDR3 reads TGCGCCAGCAGCTTGGCCGGTAACACCGGGGAGCTGTTTTTT. Protein product: CASSLAGNTGELFF. The chain joins TRBV5-1 to TRBJ2-2; D gene unclear. Looked up from germline, CDR1 is SGHRS and CDR2 is YFSETQ. The CDR3 consists of 14 residues. Trimming cost V 0 bases and J 2 bases, with 5 bases left between them.